Listed here is a single T cell receptor beta chain. Amplification started from genomic DNA. Amplification of the beta chain CDR3 used 30 forward and 13 reverse multiplex primers. TCRdb reprocessed the multiplex PCR reads with MiXCR, giving one entry per CDR3 protein. The sample contains fewer than 350,000 distinct CDR3 sequences, 40% to 50% of which appear only once. The source of the sample is a study of type 1 and type 2 diabetes patients. This CDR3 is 15 amino acids long. V lost 0 bases and J lost 2; bases outside the gene matches: 3. Germline assignment: CDR1 LNHNV and CDR2 YYDKDF (reference sequence).

Specimen: peripheral blood mononuclear cells (PBMCs). The sequence was obtained from a man aged 18 to 29 with type 2 diabetes. The chain joins TRBV15 to TRBJ1-2; 7 bases are shared with TRBD1. The CDR3 DNA reads TGTGCCACCAGCAGAGACAGGGGGGGGAACTATGGCTACACCTTC. The encoded protein is CATSRDRGGNYGYTF.